This passage covers 2 T cell receptor beta chains from one sample sequenced in a study of a mutant IDH1 vaccine in newly diagnosed glioma. TCRdb keeps only in-frame clones here, not all; method: immunoSEQ multiplex PCR. The sample holds tens of thousands of clones; about 86% are singletons and the top ten take roughly 2.6%. Time point denoted: baseline, week 1 (first vaccination visit). Treatment reported: pre-vaccination baseline after standard-of-care therapy. Sequencing was performed on PBMCs, taken from a glioma patient treated with radiotherapy, temozolomide or both. Receptor source: a man in his thirties or forties with glioma.

The gene calls are TRBV5-1 and TRBJ1-6; D is uncertain. The germline V gene has CDR1 SGHRS and CDR2 YFSETQ. Trimming took 0 bases from V and 5 from J, leaving 9 bases between them. The CDR3 is made up of 15 amino acids. In nucleotides, the CDR3 is TGCGCCAGCAGCTTGGGCGGCACAGATAATTCACCCCTCCACTTT. It encodes CASSLGGTDNSPLHF.

V gene TRBV5-6 combines with J gene TRBJ2-3, with TRBD1 identical over 7 bases. CDR1 and CDR2 (germline): SGHDT, YYEEEE. CDR3 length equals 15 residues. The V segment lost 4 bases and the J segment 2 bases; nucleotides outside the gene matches: 7. The CDR3 DNA sequence: TGTGCCAGCAGCATATACAGGGGATCCACAGATACGCAGTATTTT. Amino acid sequence: CASSIYRGSTDTQYF. Using reference TRBV5-6 and TRBJ2-3 for the parts outside the CDR3, the full variable domain is DAGVTQSPTHLIKTRGQQVTLRCSPKSGHDTVSWYQQALGQGPQFIFQYYEEEERQRGNFPDRFSGHQFPNYSSELNVNALLLGDSALYLCASSIYRGSTDTQYFGPGTRLTVL.